One sample yielded the 16 T cell receptor beta chains listed below, sequenced in a study of T-cell memory formation after mild COVID-19. TCRdb independently ran MiXCR on the 5' RACE reads; one entry per CDR3 protein. Counted here are about 350,000 distinct CDR3 sequences, approximately 15% occurring once; the ten biggest clones make up roughly a fifth. The sample was PBMCs or a T cell subset sorted from them (not recorded which). Receptors were obtained from a man between 18 and 35 years old who had mild COVID-19 (a few samples of this study predate the infection). Cell type and time point are not known.

This clonotype was detected ten times or more. This chain uses TRBV12-3 or TRBV12-4 with TRBJ2-1; D remains ambiguous. V gave up 3 bases and J gave up 6 bases, with 6 bases separating them. The CDR3 length is 12 residues. CDR3: CASSLGINEQFF. CDR3 DNA: TGTGCCAGCAGTTTGGGAATCAATGAGCAGTTCTTC.

This clonotype turned up a few times. The chain couples TRBV27 to TRBJ1-6; 11 nucleotides agree with TRBD1. V was clipped by 5 bases and J by 6 bases; unmatched bases: 6. The germline gives CDR1 MNHEY, CDR2 SMNVEV (reference sequence). The CDR3 loop spans 16 amino acids. The CDR3 loop reads CASSNLDRGLNSPLHF. CDR3 nucleotide sequence: TGTGCCAGCAGTAATCTGGACAGGGGGCTTAATTCACCCCTCCACTTT.

The chain couples TRBV4-3 to TRBJ2-3; D possibly uses TRBD1 or TRBD2 (5 bases each). There are 17 residues in the CDR3. Between the trimmed V and J ends, which lost 1 base and 0 bases, there was a span of 14 bases. The germline V gene encodes CDR1 LGHNA and CDR2 YSLEER. CDR3 bases: TGCGCCAGCAGCCAAGGAGGGTGGGGCAGTAGCACAGATACGCAGTATTTT. The encoded protein is CASSQGGWGSSTDTQYF.

This clonotype was recorded many times. This sequence joins TRBV7-2 and TRBJ2-7; 8 bases map to TRBD1. The CDR3 consists of 15 residues. CDR1 SGHTA and CDR2 FQGNSA come from the germline V gene. Unmatched junction bases numbered 9, after V lost 5 bases and J lost 3 bases. The CDR3 nucleotides are TGTGCCAGCAGCATACGGACAGGGTTCAACTACGAGCAGTACTTC. This translates into CASSIRTGFNYEQYF.

The chain carries TRBV9 and TRBJ2-7; 8 bases agree with TRBD2. The CDR3 runs 15 residues. The J segment lost 2 bases and the V segment lost 4 bases, leaving 8 bases of the junction unmatched. The germline V gene has CDR1 SGDLS and CDR2 YYNGEE. CDR3 nucleotides: TGTGCCAGCAGCACGTATAGCGGGGAGACCTACGAGCAGTACTTC. Translation gives CASSTYSGETYEQYF.

This clonotype was found many times. This chain joins TRBV5-1 and TRBJ2-1; 7 bases map to TRBD1. CDR1 and CDR2 (germline): SGHRS, YFSETQ. Unmatched junction bases numbered 10, after V lost 3 bases and J lost 4 bases. This CDR3 contains 16 residues. The CDR3 region is CASSYAVGGRYNEQFF. The CDR3 bases are TGCGCCAGCAGCTACGCGGTAGGGGGCAGGTACAATGAGCAGTTCTTC.

This clonotype was counted ten times or more. The chain employs TRBV5-1 and TRBJ1-5, with D possibly matching TRBD1 (5 bases). Trimming left V 4 bases short and J 1 base short, with 18 bases between. CDR1 is SGHRS and CDR2 is YFSETQ in the germline V gene. The CDR3 sequence is 17 residues long. The CDR3 coding sequence is TGCGCCAGCAGCATGTTCCCCGTGGGGGGAAGCAATCAGCCCCAGCATTTT. It specifies CASSMFPVGGSNQPQHF. Complete variable domain (other parts from reference TRBV5-1 and TRBJ1-5): KAGVTQTPRYLIKTRGQQVTLSCSPISGHRSVSWYQQTPGQGLQFLFEYFSETQRNKGNFPGRFSGRQFSNSRSEMNVSTLELGDSALYLCASSMFPVGGSNQPQHFGDGTRLSIL.

This clonotype was seen a handful of times. The chain employs TRBV9 and TRBJ1-2; D ambiguous. Trimming took off 0 bases at V and 8 bases at J, with 5 bases between the two ends. The CDR3 covers 11 residues. Per the germline V gene, CDR1 is SGDLS and CDR2 is YYNGEE. CDR3 loop: CASSVGKGYTF. The DNA for the CDR3 is TGTGCCAGCAGCGTAGGAAAAGGCTACACCTTC.

The genes are TRBV12-3 or TRBV12-4 and TRBJ1-4; D is uncertain. V was shortened by 6 bases and J by 6 bases, with 14 bases between the two germline ends. The CDR3 sequence is 14 residues long. CDR3 region: CASSPAALDEKLFF. The CDR3 nucleotides read TGTGCCAGCAGCCCCGCGGCTTTGGATGAAAAACTGTTTTTT.

The chain combines TRBV18 with TRBJ2-7; D perhaps matches TRBD2 (5 bases). Trimming left V 2 bases short and J 0 bases short, with 5 bases between. Per the germline V gene, CDR1 is KGHSH and CDR2 is LQKENI. The CDR3 runs to 13 residues. Here the CDR3 DNA reads TGTGCCAGCTCACCAGACTACTCCTACGAGCAGTACGTC. Protein: CASSPDYSYEQYV.

V gene TRBV5-1 combines with J gene TRBJ2-5, with D perhaps assigned TRBD1 or TRBD2 (5 bases each). This CDR3 is built from 14 residues. Germline assignment: CDR1 SGHRS and CDR2 YFSETQ. Trimming cost V 4 bases and J 5 bases, with 15 bases left between them. The chain's CDR3 is CASSRGESGETQYF. Written as DNA, the CDR3 is TGCGCCAGCAGCAGGGGAGAATCCGGGGAGACCCAGTACTTC.

The V gene is TRBV12-3 or TRBV12-4, the J gene TRBJ2-3, with 12 bases that match TRBD2. The CDR3 runs to 16 residues. J lost 5 bases, V lost 4 bases, and 7 bases had no gene match. In DNA, the CDR3 is TGTGCCAGCAGTTATACTAGCGGGGGGACGAGAGATACGCAGTATTTT. It encodes CASSYTSGGTRDTQYF.

The chain uses TRBV20-1 and TRBJ2-3; no firm D call. Germline V lookup: CDR1 DFQATT, CDR2 SNEGSKA (reference sequence). The length of the CDR3 is 12 residues. The germline V and J ends were trimmed by 4 bases and 7 bases, with 12 bases remaining between them. The CDR3, as DNA: TGCAGTGCTACGCGGTCCCCGTATACGCAGTATTTT. Translating gives CSATRSPYTQYF.

This clonotype was counted between two and nine times. This chain joins TRBV6-2 or TRBV6-3 and TRBJ1-2; TRBD1 matches 8 bases. V trimming: 0 bases; J trimming: 7 bases; junction bases outside the gene matches: 1. The germline V gene encodes CDR1 MNHEY and CDR2 SVGEGT. The CDR3 runs 13 residues. CDR3 DNA sequence: TGTGCCAGCAGTTACTCGCAGGGGGCTGGCTACACCTTC. It yields the protein CASSYSQGAGYTF.

This clonotype has ten or more counts. V is TRBV21-1 and J is TRBJ2-3. TRBV21-1 represents a pseudogene. The CDR3 length is 16 residues. As DNA, the CDR3 is TGTGCCAGCAGCAAAGGAATGGGGACTAGCACAGATACGCAGTATTTT. Its protein is CASSKGMGTSTDTQYF.

V and J are TRBV2 and TRBJ2-2; D ambiguous. The germline CDR1 and CDR2 sequences are SNHLY and FYNNEI. The CDR3 contains 11 residues. V was clipped by 3 bases and J by 9 bases, with 5 bases between them. CDR3 DNA sequence: TGTGCCAGCAGTGATTACAGGGAGCTGTTTTTT. It is translated as CASSDYRELFF.